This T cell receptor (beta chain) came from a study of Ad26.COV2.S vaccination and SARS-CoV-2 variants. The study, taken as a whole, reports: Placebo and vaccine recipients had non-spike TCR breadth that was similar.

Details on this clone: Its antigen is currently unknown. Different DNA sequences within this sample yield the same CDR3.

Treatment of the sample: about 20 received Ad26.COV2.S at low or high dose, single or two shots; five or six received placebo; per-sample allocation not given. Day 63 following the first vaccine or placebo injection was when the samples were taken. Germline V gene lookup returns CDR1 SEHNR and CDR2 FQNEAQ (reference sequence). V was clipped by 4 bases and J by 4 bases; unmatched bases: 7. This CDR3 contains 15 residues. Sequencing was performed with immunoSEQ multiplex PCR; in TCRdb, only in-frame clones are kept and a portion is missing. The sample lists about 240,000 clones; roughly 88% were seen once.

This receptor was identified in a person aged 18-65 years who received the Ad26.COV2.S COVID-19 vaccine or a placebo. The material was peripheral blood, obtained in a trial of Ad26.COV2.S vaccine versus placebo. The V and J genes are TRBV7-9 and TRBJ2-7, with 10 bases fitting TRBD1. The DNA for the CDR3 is TGTGCCAGCAGCTCATCCGGGACAGGGGTTTACGAGCAGTACTTC. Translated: CASSSSGTGVYEQYF.